This T cell receptor beta chain was recovered during a study of PD-L1 blockade in urothelial cancer. In the study overall: The median number of T cells present in blood samples was about 140,000. Findings and limits, study-wide: Those with durable benefit had larger increases in tumor-associated blood clones at 3 weeks.

The time point is: pretreatment peripheral blood. With respect to this clone: The antigen remains undetermined.

Data came from immunoSEQ multiplex PCR; TCRdb stores just in-frame clones and leaves some out. The table lists about 52,000 clones, around 72% of them singletons. V lost 0 bases and J lost 3, with 9 bases in between. The CDR3 contains 15 residues. Germline V lookup: CDR1 SEHNR, CDR2 FQNEAQ (reference sequence). This specimen was PBMCs, taken around atezolizumab (anti-PD-L1) treatment. The receptor was derived from a man between 65 and 80 years old with urothelial cancer. The chain recombines TRBV7-9 with TRBJ1-5, with a possible D match to TRBD1 (5 bases). The CDR3 nucleotides read TGTGCCAGCAGCTTAGCCGGGGGTTTCAATCAGCCCCAGCATTTT. Its protein product is CASSLAGGFNQPQHF.